This T cell receptor (beta chain) was captured in a study of control samples from healthy donors and cancer patients. Looked up from germline, CDR1 is SNHLY and CDR2 is FYNNEI. V lost 4 bases to trimming and J lost 0 bases, with 10 bases between them. The CDR3 consists of 14 residues. This table comes from immunoSEQ multiplex PCR, and its TCRdb copy is limited to in-frame clones, with some not included. The profile shows tens of thousands of clones, around 70% of them singletons. V is TRBV2 and J is TRBJ2-7, with D possibly matching TRBD2 (6 bases). This TCR derives from a male donor with melanoma. The sample consisted of formalin-fixed, paraffin-embedded tissue. The CDR3 region has the DNA TGTGCCAGCAGTGCTGGGGGGAGCTCCTACGAGCAGTACTTC. It codes for CASSAGGSSYEQYF. Variable domain in full (rest from reference TRBV2 and TRBJ2-7): EPEVTQTPSHQVTQMGQEVILRCVPISNHLYFYWYRQILGQKVEFLVSFYNNEISEKSEIFDDQFSVERPDGSNFTLKIRSTKLEDSAMYFCASSAGGSSYEQYFGPGTRLTVT.